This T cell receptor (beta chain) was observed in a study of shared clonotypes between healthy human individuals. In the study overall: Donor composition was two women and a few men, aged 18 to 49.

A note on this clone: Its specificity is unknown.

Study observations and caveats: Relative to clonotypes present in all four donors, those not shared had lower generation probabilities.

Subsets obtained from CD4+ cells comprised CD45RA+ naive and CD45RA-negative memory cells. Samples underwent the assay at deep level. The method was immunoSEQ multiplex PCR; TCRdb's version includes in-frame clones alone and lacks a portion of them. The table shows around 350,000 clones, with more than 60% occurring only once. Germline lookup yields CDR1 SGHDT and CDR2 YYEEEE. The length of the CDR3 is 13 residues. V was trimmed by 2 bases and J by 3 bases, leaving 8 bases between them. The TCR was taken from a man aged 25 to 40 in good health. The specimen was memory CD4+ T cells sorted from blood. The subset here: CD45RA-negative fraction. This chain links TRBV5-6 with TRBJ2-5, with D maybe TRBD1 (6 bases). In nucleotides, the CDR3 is TGTGCCAGCAGCTTACAGGGCGAAGAGACCCAGTACTTC. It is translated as CASSLQGEETQYF.